This T cell receptor (beta chain) is drawn from a study of T cell clonality in common variable immunodeficiency. This clone was observed at least ten times. Its matching antigen is unknown. The read finishes 3 residues shy of the CDR3 end, and the germline J gene is used to complete it. Points from the study as a whole: In common variable immunodeficiency, TCR beta chains reportedly carried fewer deletions and N-nucleotide insertions.

Trimming removed 0 bases from V and 5 bases from J, with 14 bases in between. There are 15 residues in the CDR3. Germline CDR1 SGHRS, CDR2 YFSETQ. Produced via immunoSEQ multiplex PCR; TCRdb's table is partial and in-frame only. The sample counts about 28,000 clones, none seen once; the ten largest own 3.1%. The chain links TRBV5-1 to TRBJ2-5; TRBD2 is a possible D gene (6 bases). Sequencing was performed on peripheral blood mononuclear cells. The clonotype comes from a human donor with common variable immunodeficiency. CDR3 bases read: TGCGCCAGCAGCTTGGCCGGGGGTACCGGGGAGACC. Protein: CASSLAGGTGET. The entire CDR3 sequence reads CASSLAGGTGETQYF.